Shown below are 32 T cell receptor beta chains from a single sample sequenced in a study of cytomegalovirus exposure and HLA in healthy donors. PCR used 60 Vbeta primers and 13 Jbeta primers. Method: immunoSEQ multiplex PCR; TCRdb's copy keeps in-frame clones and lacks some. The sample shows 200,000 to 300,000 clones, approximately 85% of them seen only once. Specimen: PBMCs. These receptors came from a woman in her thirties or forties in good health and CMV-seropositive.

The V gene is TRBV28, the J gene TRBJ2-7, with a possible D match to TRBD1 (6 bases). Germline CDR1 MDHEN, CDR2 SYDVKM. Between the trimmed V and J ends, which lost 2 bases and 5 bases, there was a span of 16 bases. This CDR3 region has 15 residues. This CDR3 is CASSLTQDRSHEQYF. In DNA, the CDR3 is TGTGCCAGCAGTTTAACCCAAGACAGGTCCCACGAGCAGTACTTC.

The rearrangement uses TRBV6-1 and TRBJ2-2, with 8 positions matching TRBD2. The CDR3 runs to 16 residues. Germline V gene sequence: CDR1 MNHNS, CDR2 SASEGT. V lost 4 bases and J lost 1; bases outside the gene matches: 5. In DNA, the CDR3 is TGTGCCAGCAGTGCTCTAACTAGCGGGAACACCGGGGAGCTGTTTTTT. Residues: CASSALTSGNTGELFF.

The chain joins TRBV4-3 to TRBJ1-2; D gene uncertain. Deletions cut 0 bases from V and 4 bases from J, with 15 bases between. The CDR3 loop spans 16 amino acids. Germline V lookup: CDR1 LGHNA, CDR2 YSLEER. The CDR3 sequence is CASSQDGRPRPYGYTF. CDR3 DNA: TGCGCCAGCAGCCAAGATGGGAGACCCCGACCCTATGGCTACACCTTC.

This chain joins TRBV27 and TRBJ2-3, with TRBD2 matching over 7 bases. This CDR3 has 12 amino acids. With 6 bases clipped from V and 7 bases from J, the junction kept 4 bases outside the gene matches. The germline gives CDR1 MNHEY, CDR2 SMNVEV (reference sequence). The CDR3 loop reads CASSLAGYTQYF. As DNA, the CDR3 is TGTGCCAGCAGCTTAGCGGGCTATACGCAGTATTTT.

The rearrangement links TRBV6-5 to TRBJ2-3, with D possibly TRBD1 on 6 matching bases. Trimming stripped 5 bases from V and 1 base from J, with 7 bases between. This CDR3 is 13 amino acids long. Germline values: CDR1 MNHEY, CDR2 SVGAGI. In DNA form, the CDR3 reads TGTGCCAGCAGTGCAGGGGGCACAGATACGCAGTATTTT. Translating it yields CASSAGGTDTQYF.

CDR3 region: CATSRDRVEQYF. DNA of the CDR3: TGTGCCACCAGCAGAGATCGCGTCGAGCAGTACTTC. The chain recombines TRBV15 with TRBJ2-7; no reliable D call. The CDR3 has 12 amino acids. CDR1 is LNHNV, CDR2 YYDKDF, per germline (reference sequence). V was clipped by 0 bases and J by 6 bases, with 6 bases between them.

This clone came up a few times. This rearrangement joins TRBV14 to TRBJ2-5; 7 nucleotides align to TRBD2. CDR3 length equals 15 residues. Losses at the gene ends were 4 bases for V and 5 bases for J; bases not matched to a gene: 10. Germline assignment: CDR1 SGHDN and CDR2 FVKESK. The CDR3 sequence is CASSPGLPPGETQYF. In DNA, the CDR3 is TGTGCCAGCAGCCCGGGACTACCACCCGGGGAGACCCAGTACTTC.

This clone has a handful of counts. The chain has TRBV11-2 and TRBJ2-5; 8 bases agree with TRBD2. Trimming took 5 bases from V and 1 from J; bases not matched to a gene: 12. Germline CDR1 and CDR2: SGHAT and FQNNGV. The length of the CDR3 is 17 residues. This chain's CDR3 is CASSPRGQAGAQETQYF. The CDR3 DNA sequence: TGTGCCAGCAGCCCTAGGGGCCAAGCGGGAGCCCAAGAGACCCAGTACTTC.

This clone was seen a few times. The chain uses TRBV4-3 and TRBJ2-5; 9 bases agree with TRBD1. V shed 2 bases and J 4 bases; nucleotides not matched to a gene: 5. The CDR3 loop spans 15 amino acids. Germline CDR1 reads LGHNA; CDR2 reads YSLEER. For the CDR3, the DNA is TGCGCCAGCAGCCAACCCGGGACAGGGAGAGAGACCCAGTACTTC. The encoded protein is CASSQPGTGRETQYF.

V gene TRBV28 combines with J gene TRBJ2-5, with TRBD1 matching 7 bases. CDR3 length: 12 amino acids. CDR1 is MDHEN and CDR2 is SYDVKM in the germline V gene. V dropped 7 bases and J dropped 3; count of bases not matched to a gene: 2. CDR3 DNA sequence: TGTGCCAGCACTGACAGGGAAGAGACCCAGTACTTC. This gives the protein CASTDREETQYF.

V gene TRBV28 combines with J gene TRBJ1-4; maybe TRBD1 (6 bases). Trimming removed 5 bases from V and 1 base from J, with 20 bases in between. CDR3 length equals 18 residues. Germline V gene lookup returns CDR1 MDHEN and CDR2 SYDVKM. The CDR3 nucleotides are TGTGCCAGCAGTCCCACTCGACAGGCACACTTAACTAATGAAAAACTGTTTTTT. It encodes CASSPTRQAHLTNEKLFF.

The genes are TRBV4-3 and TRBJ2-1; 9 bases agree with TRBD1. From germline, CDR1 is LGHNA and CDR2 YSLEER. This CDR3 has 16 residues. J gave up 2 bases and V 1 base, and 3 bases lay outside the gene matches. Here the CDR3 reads CASSQVNRGPYNEQFF. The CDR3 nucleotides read TGCGCCAGCAGCCAAGTGAACAGGGGGCCCTACAATGAGCAGTTCTTC.

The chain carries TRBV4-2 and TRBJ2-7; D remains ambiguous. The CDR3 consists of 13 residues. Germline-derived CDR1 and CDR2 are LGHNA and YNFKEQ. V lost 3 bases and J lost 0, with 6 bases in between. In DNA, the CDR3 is TGTGCCAGCAGCCACGACTTCTCCTACGAGCAGTACTTC. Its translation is CASSHDFSYEQYF.

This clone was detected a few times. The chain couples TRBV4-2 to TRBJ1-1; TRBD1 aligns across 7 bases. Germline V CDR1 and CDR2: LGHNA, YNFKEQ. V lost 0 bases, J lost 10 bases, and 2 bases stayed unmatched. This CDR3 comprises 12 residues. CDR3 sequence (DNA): TGTGCCAGCAGCCAAGACAGGGGGAGAGCTTTCTTT. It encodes CASSQDRGRAFF.

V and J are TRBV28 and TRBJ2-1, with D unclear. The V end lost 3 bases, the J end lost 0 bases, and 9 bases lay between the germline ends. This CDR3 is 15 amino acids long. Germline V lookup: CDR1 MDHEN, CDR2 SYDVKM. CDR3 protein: CASSFGISSYNEQFF. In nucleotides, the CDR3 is TGTGCCAGCAGTTTTGGCATCAGCTCCTACAATGAGCAGTTCTTC.

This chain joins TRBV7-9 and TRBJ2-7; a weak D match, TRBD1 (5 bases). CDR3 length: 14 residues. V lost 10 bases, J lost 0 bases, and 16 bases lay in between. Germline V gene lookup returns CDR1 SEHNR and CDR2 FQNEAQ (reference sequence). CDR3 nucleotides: TGTGCCACCGAAGTTCTCGACAGCTCCTACGAGCAGTACTTC. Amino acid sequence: CATEVLDSSYEQYF.

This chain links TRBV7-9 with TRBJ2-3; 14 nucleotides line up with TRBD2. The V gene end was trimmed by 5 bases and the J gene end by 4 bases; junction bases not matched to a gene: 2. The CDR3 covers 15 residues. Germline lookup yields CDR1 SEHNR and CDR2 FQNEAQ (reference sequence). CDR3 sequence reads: CASSGLAGGADTQYF. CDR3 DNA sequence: TGTGCCAGCAGCGGACTAGCGGGAGGTGCAGATACGCAGTATTTT.

CDR3: CASSSAGSAGELFF. CDR3 sequence (DNA): TGTGCCAGCAGTTCCGCCGGGAGCGCCGGGGAGCTGTTTTTT. The chain links TRBV27 to TRBJ2-2; a possible D gene is TRBD2 (6 bases). This CDR3 has 14 residues. Per the germline V gene, CDR1 is MNHEY and CDR2 is SMNVEV (reference sequence). The V end was cut by 4 bases, the J end by 6 bases, with 12 bases between.

The CDR3 DNA follows: TGTGCCAGTAGTATAGTTGTTGGGGGGGGCAGGTCCTACAATGAGCAGTTCTTC. This encodes CASSIVVGGGRSYNEQFF. The chain is built from TRBV19 and TRBJ2-1; TRBD2 is a possible D gene (7 bases). This CDR3 is 18 amino acids long. Germline CDR1 is LNHDA and CDR2 is SQIVND (reference sequence). Between the trimmed V and J ends, which lost 1 base and 1 base, there was a span of 17 bases.

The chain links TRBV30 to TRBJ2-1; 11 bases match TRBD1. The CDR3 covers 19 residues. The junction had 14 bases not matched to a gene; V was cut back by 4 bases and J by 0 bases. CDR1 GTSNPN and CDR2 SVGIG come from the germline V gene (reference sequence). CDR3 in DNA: TGTGCCTGGACCGGACAGGGGGCAATTGAGGAAAACTCCTACAATGAGCAGTTCTTC. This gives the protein CAWTGQGAIEENSYNEQFF.

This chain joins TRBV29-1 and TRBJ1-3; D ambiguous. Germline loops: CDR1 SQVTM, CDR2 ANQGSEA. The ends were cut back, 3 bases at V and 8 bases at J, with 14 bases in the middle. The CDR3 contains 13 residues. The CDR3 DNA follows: TGCAGCGTTGATACGGTCAACGGGGACACCATATATTTT. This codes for CSVDTVNGDTIYF.

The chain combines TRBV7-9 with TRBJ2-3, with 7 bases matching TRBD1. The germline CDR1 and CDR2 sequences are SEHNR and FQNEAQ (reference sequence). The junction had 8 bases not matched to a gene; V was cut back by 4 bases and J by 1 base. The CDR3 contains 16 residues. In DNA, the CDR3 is TGTGCCAGCAGCTCATTCGACAGGGAAGGCACAGATACGCAGTATTTT. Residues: CASSSFDREGTDTQYF.

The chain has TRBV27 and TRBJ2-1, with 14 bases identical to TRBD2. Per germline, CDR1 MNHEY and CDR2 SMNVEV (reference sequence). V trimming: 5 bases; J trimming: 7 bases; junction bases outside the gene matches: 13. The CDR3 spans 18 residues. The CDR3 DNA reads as TGTGCCAGCAGTCCCCCTACCGGGACTAGCGGGAGTAAGAATGAGCAGTTCTTC. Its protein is CASSPPTGTSGSKNEQFF.

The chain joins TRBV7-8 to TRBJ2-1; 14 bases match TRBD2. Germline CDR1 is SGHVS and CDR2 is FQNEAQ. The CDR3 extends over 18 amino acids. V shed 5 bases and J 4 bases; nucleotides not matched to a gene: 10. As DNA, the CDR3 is TGTGCCAGCAGCCGATTCCCGGGACTAGCGGGAGAGTACAATGAGCAGTTCTTC. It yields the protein CASSRFPGLAGEYNEQFF.

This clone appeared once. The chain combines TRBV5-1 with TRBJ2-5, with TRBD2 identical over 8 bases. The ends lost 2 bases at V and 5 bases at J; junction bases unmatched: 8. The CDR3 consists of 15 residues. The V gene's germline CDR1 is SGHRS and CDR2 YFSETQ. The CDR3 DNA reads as TGCGCCAGCAGCTTAACTAGCGGTTTCTCTGAGACCCAGTACTTC. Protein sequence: CASSLTSGFSETQYF.

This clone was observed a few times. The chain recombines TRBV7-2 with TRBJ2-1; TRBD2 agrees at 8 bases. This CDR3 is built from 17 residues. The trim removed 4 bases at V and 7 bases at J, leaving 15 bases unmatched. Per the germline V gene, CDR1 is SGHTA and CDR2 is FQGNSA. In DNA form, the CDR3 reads TGTGCCAGCAGCTCCCAGTCTGCCGGGAGGGCCTCTAATGAGCAGTTCTTC. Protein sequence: CASSSQSAGRASNEQFF.

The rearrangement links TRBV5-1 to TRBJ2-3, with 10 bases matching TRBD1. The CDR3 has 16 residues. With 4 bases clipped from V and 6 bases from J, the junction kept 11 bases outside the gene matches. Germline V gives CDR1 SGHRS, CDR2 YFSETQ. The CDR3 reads CASSRGGTGDSDTQYF. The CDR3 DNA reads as TGCGCCAGCAGCCGTGGTGGGACAGGGGATTCGGATACGCAGTATTTT. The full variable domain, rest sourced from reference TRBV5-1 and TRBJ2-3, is KAGVTQTPRYLIKTRGQQVTLSCSPISGHRSVSWYQQTPGQGLQFLFEYFSETQRNKGNFPGRFSGRQFSNSRSEMNVSTLELGDSALYLCASSRGGTGDSDTQYFGPGTRLTVL.

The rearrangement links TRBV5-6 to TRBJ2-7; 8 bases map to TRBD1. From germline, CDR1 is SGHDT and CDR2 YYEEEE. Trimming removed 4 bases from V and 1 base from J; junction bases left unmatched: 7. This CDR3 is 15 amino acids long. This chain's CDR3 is CASSMGQVGSYEQYF. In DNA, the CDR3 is TGTGCCAGCAGCATGGGACAGGTCGGTTCCTACGAGCAGTACTTC. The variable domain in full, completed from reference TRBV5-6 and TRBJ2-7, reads DAGVTQSPTHLIKTRGQQVTLRCSPKSGHDTVSWYQQALGQGPQFIFQYYEEEERQRGNFPDRFSGHQFPNYSSELNVNALLLGDSALYLCASSMGQVGSYEQYFGPGTRLTVT.

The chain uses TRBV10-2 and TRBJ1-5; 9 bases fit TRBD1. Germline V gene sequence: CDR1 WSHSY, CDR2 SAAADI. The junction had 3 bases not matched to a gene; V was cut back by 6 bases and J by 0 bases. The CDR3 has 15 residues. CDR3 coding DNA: TGCGCCAGCAGGCGGGACAGGGCTAGCAATCAGCCCCAGCATTTT. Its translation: CASRRDRASNQPQHF.

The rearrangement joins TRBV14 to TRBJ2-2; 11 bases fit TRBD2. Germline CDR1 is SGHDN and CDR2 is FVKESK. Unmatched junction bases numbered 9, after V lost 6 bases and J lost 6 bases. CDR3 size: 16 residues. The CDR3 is CASSKQTSGTAGELFF. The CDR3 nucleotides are TGTGCCAGCAGTAAACAGACTAGCGGGACCGCCGGGGAGCTGTTTTTT.

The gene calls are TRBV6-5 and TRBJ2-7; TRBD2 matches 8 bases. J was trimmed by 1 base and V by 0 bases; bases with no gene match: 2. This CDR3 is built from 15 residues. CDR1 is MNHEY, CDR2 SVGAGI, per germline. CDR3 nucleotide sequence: TGTGCCAGCAGTTACTCCGGGACTAGGTCCTACGAGCAGTACTTC. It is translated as CASSYSGTRSYEQYF.

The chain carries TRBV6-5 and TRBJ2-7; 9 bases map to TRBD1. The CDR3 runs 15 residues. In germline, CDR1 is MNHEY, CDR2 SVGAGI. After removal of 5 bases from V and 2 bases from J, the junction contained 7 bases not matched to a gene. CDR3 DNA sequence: TGTGCCAGCAGTACGTCCGGGACAGGGACCTACGAGCAGTACTTC. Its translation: CASSTSGTGTYEQYF.